This TCR beta chain was sequenced during a study of blood T cell repertoires in COVID-19. TCRdb's copy holds only in-frame clones and misses some; the assay was immunoSEQ multiplex PCR. The profile shows just under 350,000 clones, about 88% of them singletons. Germline CDR1 is MNHNY and CDR2 is SVGAGI (reference sequence). Trimming took 6 bases from V and 3 from J, leaving 14 bases between them. The CDR3 runs to 15 residues. The sequenced sample was peripheral blood. The chain is built from TRBV6-6 and TRBJ2-2, with a weak D call TRBD1 (6 bases). The sequence was obtained from a woman in her 70s with COVID-19, enrolled during active disease. The CDR3 loop is CASRDRGLDTGELFF. DNA of the CDR3: TGTGCCAGCAGGGACAGAGGGTTGGACACCGGGGAGCTGTTTTTT.